Presented here are 10 T cell receptor beta chains from one specimen sequenced in a study of T cell changes during pregnancy in multiple sclerosis. Here immunoSEQ multiplex PCR was the method, and the copy in TCRdb shows in-frame clones only, minus some. The table shows fewer than 50,000 clones, with about 92% occurring only once. The sample consisted of CD8+ T cells from peripheral blood mononuclear cells, taken in the third trimester of pregnancy. The receptors were gathered from a female donor with multiple sclerosis, enrolled in a pregnancy study.

The genes are TRBV7-9 and TRBJ2-7, with 12 bases fitting TRBD2. J lost 6 bases, V lost 8 bases, and 14 bases had no gene match. The CDR3 loop spans 16 amino acids. CDR1 and CDR2 (germline): SEHNR, FQNEAQ (reference sequence). CDR3 sequence reads: CASSPSRTSGAVEQYF. The DNA for the CDR3 is TGTGCCAGCTCCCCCAGCCGGACTAGCGGGGCCGTCGAGCAGTACTTC.

This chain links TRBV25-1 with TRBJ2-7; D gene ambiguous. Germline assignment: CDR1 MGHDK and CDR2 SYGVNS. There are 12 residues in the CDR3. Between the trimmed V and J ends, which lost 8 bases and 7 bases, there was a span of 15 bases. The CDR3 protein is CASLRHPREQYF. CDR3 nucleotide sequence: TGTGCCAGCTTAAGACACCCCAGGGAGCAGTACTTC.

The gene calls are TRBV7-9 and TRBJ2-5, with TRBD1 matching 8 bases. Germline CDR1 is SEHNR and CDR2 is FQNEAQ (reference sequence). Trimming took 8 bases from V and 2 from J; bases not matched to a gene: 10. The CDR3 is 15 amino acids. This CDR3 reads CASVPRTGPQETQYF. CDR3 nucleotide sequence: TGTGCCAGCGTTCCAAGGACAGGGCCTCAAGAGACCCAGTACTTC. The variable domain in full, completed from reference TRBV7-9 and TRBJ2-5, reads DTGVSQNPRHKITKRGQNVTFRCDPISEHNRLYWYRQTLGQGPEFLTYFQNEAQLEKSRLLSDRFSAERPKGSFSTLEIQRTEQGDSAMYLCASVPRTGPQETQYFGPGTRLLVL.

The V call is TRBV7-9, the J call TRBJ2-2; D may be TRBD1 (6 bases). Deletions cut 8 bases from V and 0 bases from J, with 13 bases between. Germline V gene sequence: CDR1 SEHNR, CDR2 FQNEAQ (reference sequence). The CDR3 spans 15 residues. The chain's CDR3 is CASSEAGANTGELFF. CDR3 coding DNA: TGTGCCAGCTCGGAGGCAGGGGCGAACACCGGGGAGCTGTTTTTT.

This clone has a single count. CDR3 sequence reads: CASSSAGPQFF. Here the CDR3 DNA reads TGTGCCAGCAGTTCAGCGGGCCCGCAGTTCTTC. The rearrangement links TRBV27 to TRBJ2-1; perhaps TRBD2 as D (6 bases). Germline V gene data show CDR1 as MNHEY and CDR2 as SMNVEV (reference sequence). Trimming removed 4 bases at V and 12 bases at J, with 10 bases between. This CDR3 contains 11 residues.

This clone was observed once. This chain links TRBV30 with TRBJ1-2; no reliable D call. V was cut by 0 bases and J by 4 bases, with 12 bases left in between. The CDR3 consists of 14 residues. Germline V gene data show CDR1 as GTSNPN and CDR2 as SVGIG (reference sequence). The CDR3 loop is CAWSVSDTPYGYTF. In DNA, the CDR3 is TGTGCCTGGAGTGTCTCCGACACACCCTATGGCTACACCTTC.

The rearrangement uses TRBV7-6 and TRBJ1-1; D may be TRBD1 (5 bases). CDR1 and CDR2 from the germline V gene are SGHVS and FNYEAQ. There are 16 residues in the CDR3. Trimming shortened V by 4 bases and J by 0 bases, and 15 bases separated the two germline ends. The CDR3 sequence: CASSSPGAGLNTEAFF. In DNA, the CDR3 is TGTGCCAGCAGCTCCCCTGGGGCAGGGCTGAACACTGAAGCTTTCTTT.

This chain uses TRBV19 with TRBJ2-1, with 7 bases matching TRBD1. V shed 2 bases, J shed 7 bases, and the junction held 5 bases outside the gene matches. The CDR3 contains 14 residues. Germline V gene data show CDR1 as LNHDA and CDR2 as SQIVND (reference sequence). CDR3 sequence reads: CASSIIQGENEQFF. The DNA for the CDR3 is TGTGCCAGTAGTATAATTCAGGGGGAAAATGAGCAGTTCTTC.

This chain connects TRBV27 to TRBJ2-7; 8 nucleotides match TRBD1. The V gene's germline CDR1 is MNHEY and CDR2 SMNVEV (reference sequence). This CDR3 is 14 amino acids long. After removal of 2 bases from V and 2 bases from J, the junction contained 2 bases not matched to a gene. CDR3 sequence: CASSLGTGPYEQYF. For the CDR3, the DNA is TGTGCCAGCAGTTTAGGGACAGGTCCCTACGAGCAGTACTTC.

The gene calls are TRBV30 and TRBJ1-1, with TRBD1 identical over 8 bases. Looked up from germline, CDR1 is GTSNPN and CDR2 is SVGIG (reference sequence). This CDR3 is 13 amino acids long. Germline trimming cut 5 bases from V and 0 bases from J; bases unmatched to any gene: 2. The DNA of the CDR3 is TGTGCCTGGGACAGGGGACTGAACACTGAAGCTTTCTTT. Its protein is CAWDRGLNTEAFF.